These 7 T cell receptor beta chains were all obtained from the same sample, sequenced in a study of blood T cell repertoires in COVID-19. Method: immunoSEQ multiplex PCR; TCRdb's copy keeps in-frame clones and lacks some. The repertoire holds approximately 67,000 clones, about nine tenths seen once, with more than 5% in the top ten. Sequencing was performed on peripheral blood. The receptors derive from a man aged 45 to 65 with active COVID-19.

V is TRBV27 and J is TRBJ1-1; TRBD1 matches at 9 bases. The CDR3 runs to 16 residues. From germline, CDR1 is MNHEY and CDR2 SMNVEV (reference sequence). V shed 5 bases and J 4 bases; nucleotides not matched to a gene: 11. The CDR3 DNA follows: TGTGCCAGCAGTCCACTCTGGACAGGGGTGAGCACTGAAGCTTTCTTT. Protein sequence: CASSPLWTGVSTEAFF.

The chain couples TRBV5-1 to TRBJ2-2; 9 nucleotides align to TRBD1. Germline lookup yields CDR1 SGHRS and CDR2 YFSETQ. The CDR3 extends over 15 amino acids. The junction had 6 bases not matched to a gene; V was cut back by 1 base and J by 8 bases. CDR3: CASSLQQGAAGELFF. CDR3 coding DNA: TGCGCCAGCAGCTTGCAACAGGGGGCAGCGGGGGAGCTGTTTTTT.

J is TRBJ1-5 and V is TRBV5-1; the D gene is possibly TRBD1 (6 bases). The CDR3 contains 15 residues. Trimming took off 2 bases at V and 4 bases at J, with 13 bases between the two ends. From germline, CDR1 is SGHRS and CDR2 YFSETQ. The CDR3 sequence is CASSFQPGDNQPQHF. The CDR3 DNA reads TGCGCCAGCAGCTTTCAGCCAGGGGATAATCAGCCCCAGCATTTT.

This clone came up once. The chain carries TRBV15 and TRBJ1-1, with 7 bases lining up with TRBD1. J lost 1 base, V lost 4 bases, and 0 bases had no gene match. The CDR3 runs to 13 residues. From germline, CDR1 is LNHNV and CDR2 YYDKDF (reference sequence). The CDR3 DNA sequence: TGTGCCACCAGCAACAGGGGGAACACTGAAGCTTTCTTT. Translation: CATSNRGNTEAFF.

The CDR3 DNA sequence: TGTGCCAGCAGAAGGACAGAAGTGGTTTCACCCCTCCACTTT. Residues: CASRRTEVVSPLHF. J is TRBJ1-6 and V is TRBV6-5; D is perhaps TRBD1 (6 bases). Germline V gene sequence: CDR1 MNHEY, CDR2 SVGAGI. This CDR3 spans 14 amino acids. V lost 6 bases, J lost 9 bases, and 15 bases lay in between.

This clone occurred once. The V and J genes are TRBV9 and TRBJ1-4; possibly TRBD1 for D (6 bases). This CDR3 spans 14 amino acids. In germline, CDR1 is SGDLS, CDR2 YYNGEE. V was shortened by 0 bases and J by 7 bases, with 10 bases between the two germline ends. The CDR3 DNA sequence: TGTGCCAGCAGCGTAGAAGGGGGAAGTGAAAAACTGTTTTTT. As protein: CASSVEGGSEKLFF.

The genes are TRBV6-1 and TRBJ1-6; tentative D call: TRBD1 (5 bases). CDR3 length: 14 amino acids. Deletions cut 1 base from V and 7 bases from J, with 8 bases between. Germline V CDR1 and CDR2: MNHNS, SASEGT. CDR3 region: CASSEGGPNSPLHF. Written as DNA, the CDR3 is TGTGCCAGCAGTGAAGGGGGCCCGAATTCACCCCTCCACTTT.